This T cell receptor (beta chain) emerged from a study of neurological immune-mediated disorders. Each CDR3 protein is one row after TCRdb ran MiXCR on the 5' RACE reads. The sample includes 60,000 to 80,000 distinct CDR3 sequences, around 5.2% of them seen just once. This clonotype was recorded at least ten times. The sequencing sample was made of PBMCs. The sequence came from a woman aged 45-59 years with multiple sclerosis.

The chain's CDR3 is CASSYRKQGSEQYF. The CDR3 region has the DNA TGTGCCAGCAGTTACCGGAAACAGGGAAGCGAGCAGTACTTC. The rearrangement uses TRBV6-6 and TRBJ2-7; TRBD1 might be the D (6 bases). Per the germline V gene, CDR1 is MNHNY and CDR2 is SVGAGI (reference sequence). V lost 2 bases to trimming and J lost 6 bases, with 14 bases between them. This CDR3 is 14 amino acids long.